This TCR beta chain was captured in a study of blood T cell repertoires in COVID-19. Study-wide background: The study drew acute and convalescent COVID-19 samples from the United States, Italy and Spain.

Original processing methods: Estimation of nucleated cell counts was performed using reference gene primer amplification. The table came from immunoSEQ multiplex PCR; TCRdb's copy has only in-frame clones and leaves some out. The DNA was the basis for D and trimming; V, J and clone size are from that table. The data contain about 140,000 clones, about 82% of them singletons. The trim removed 1 base at V and 5 bases at J, leaving 11 bases unmatched. CDR1 LNHDA and CDR2 SQIVND come from the germline V gene (reference sequence). This CDR3 spans 18 amino acids. This receptor was identified in a woman aged 55-69 years with acute or convalescent COVID-19. The rearrangement uses TRBV19 and TRBJ2-3; the match to TRBD2 covers 11 bases. The sequenced sample consisted of peripheral blood. CDR3 in DNA: TGTGCCAGTAGTATAGCCCCGCTCGTAGCGGGGGGGCAAGATACGCAGTATTTT. This gives the protein CASSIAPLVAGGQDTQYF.